This record concerns one TCR beta chain sequence. Its antigen is currently unknown. The CDR3 spans 12 residues. Germline CDR1 reads WNHNN; CDR2 reads SYGVQD (reference sequence). The V end was cut by 2 bases, the J end by 7 bases, with 8 bases between. Primers included in the PCR were 60 Vbeta and 13 Jbeta primers. Sequencing used immunoSEQ multiplex PCR; TCRdb keeps in-frame clones, though not all of them. The table includes about 170,000 clones, under 80% detected once. This sample is part of a study of cytomegalovirus exposure and HLA in healthy donors. Broader study findings: Whilst most TCR sequences proved rare, a subset of public TCRs occurred across many donors. Investigators reported some 150 TCR beta chains as tied to cytomegalovirus.

This chain connects TRBV10-1 to TRBJ2-5; weak D call: TRBD2 (5 bases). The specimen sequenced was PBMCs. The sequence was obtained from a female donor in good health and CMV-seronegative. Here the CDR3 reads CASSEGRGTQYF. CDR3 bases: TGCGCCAGCAGTGAGGGACGGGGGACCCAGTACTTC.